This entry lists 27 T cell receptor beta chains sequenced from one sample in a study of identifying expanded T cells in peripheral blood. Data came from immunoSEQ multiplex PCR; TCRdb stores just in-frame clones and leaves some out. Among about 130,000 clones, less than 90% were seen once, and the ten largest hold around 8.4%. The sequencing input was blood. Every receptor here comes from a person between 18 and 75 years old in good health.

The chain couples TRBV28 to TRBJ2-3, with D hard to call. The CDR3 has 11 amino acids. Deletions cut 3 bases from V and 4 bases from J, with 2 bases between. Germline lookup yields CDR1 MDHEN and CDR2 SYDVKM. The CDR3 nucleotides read TGTGCCAGCAGTTTTTCAGATACGCAGTATTTT. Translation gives CASSFSDTQYF.

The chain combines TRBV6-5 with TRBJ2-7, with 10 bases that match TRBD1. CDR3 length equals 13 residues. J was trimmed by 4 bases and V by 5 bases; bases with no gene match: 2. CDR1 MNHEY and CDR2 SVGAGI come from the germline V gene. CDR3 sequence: CASSMDRGYEQYF. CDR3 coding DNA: TGTGCCAGCAGTATGGACAGGGGGTACGAGCAGTACTTC.

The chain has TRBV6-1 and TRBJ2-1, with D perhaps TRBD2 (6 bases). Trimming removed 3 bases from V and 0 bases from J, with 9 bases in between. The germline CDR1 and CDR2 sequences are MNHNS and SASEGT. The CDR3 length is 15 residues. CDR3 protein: CASSDGGTSYNEQFF. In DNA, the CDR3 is TGTGCCAGCAGTGACGGGGGAACCTCCTACAATGAGCAGTTCTTC.

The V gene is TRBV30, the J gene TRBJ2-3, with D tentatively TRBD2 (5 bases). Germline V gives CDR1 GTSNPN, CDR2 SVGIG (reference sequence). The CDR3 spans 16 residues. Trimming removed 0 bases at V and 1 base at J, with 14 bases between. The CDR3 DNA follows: TGTGCCTGGAGTGTAGGGCGGGCTGGAGGCACAGATACGCAGTATTTT. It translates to CAWSVGRAGGTDTQYF.

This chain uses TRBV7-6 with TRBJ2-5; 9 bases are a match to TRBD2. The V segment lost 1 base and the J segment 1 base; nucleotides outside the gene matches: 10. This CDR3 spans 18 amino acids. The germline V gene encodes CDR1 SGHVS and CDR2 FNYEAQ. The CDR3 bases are TGTGCCAGCAGCTTAGAGGGGCCGAGCGGGGGGACCCAAGAGACCCAGTACTTC. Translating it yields CASSLEGPSGGTQETQYF.

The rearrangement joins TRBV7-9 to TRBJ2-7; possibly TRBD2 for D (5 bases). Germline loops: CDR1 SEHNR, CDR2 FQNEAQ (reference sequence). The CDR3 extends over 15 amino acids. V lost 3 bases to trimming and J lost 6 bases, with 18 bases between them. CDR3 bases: TGTGCCAGCAGCTTTGGAACCGGGGTTGGCGGCGAGCAGTACTTC. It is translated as CASSFGTGVGGEQYF.

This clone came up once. CDR3 nucleotides: TGTGCCAGCAGCGGAGCCGGGGCCTTAAATGAAAAACTGTTTTTT. This translates into CASSGAGALNEKLFF. This chain joins TRBV5-8 and TRBJ1-4; D possibly corresponds to TRBD1 (5 bases). This CDR3 is 15 amino acids long. With 4 bases removed from V and 5 bases from J, the gap between germline ends came to 15 bases. Germline-derived CDR1 and CDR2 are SGHTS and YDEGEE.

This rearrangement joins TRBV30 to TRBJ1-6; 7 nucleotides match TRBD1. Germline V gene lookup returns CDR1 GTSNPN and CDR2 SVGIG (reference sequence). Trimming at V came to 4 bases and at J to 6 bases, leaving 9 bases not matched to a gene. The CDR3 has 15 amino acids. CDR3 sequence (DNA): TGTGCCTGGACCCTGTCACAGGGGTTTAATTCACCCCTCCACTTT. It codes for CAWTLSQGFNSPLHF.

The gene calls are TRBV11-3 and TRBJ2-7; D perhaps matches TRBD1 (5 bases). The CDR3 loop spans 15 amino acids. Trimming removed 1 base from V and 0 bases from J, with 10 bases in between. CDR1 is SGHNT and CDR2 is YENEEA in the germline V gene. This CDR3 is CASSLAQGSSYEQYF. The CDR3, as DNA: TGTGCCAGCAGCTTAGCCCAGGGAAGCTCCTACGAGCAGTACTTC.

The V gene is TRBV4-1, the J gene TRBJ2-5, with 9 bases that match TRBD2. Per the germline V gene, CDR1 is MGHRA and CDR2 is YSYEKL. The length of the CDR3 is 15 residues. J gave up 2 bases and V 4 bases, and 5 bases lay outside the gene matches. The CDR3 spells CASSPDLAGQETQYF. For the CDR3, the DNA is TGCGCCAGCAGCCCGGATCTAGCGGGGCAAGAGACCCAGTACTTC.

For the CDR3, the DNA is TGTGCCAGCAGCCGGAGCGAGAGAGACGAGCAGTACTTC. Protein sequence: CASSRSERDEQYF. The chain uses TRBV27 and TRBJ2-7; D gene ambiguous. This CDR3 has 13 residues. Germline V gives CDR1 MNHEY, CDR2 SMNVEV (reference sequence). V lost 6 bases to trimming and J lost 5 bases, with 14 bases between them.

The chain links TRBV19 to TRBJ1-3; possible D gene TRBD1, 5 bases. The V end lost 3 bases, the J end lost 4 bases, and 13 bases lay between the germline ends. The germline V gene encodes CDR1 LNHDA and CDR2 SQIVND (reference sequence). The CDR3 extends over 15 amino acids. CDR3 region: CASSMGDRKGNTIYF. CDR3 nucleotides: TGTGCCAGTAGTATGGGCGACAGAAAGGGAAACACCATATATTTT. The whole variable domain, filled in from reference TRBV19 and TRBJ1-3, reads DGGITQSPKYLFRKEGQNVTLSCEQNLNHDAMYWYRQDPGQGLRLIYYSQIVNDFQKGDIAEGYSVSREKKESFPLTVTSAQKNPTAFYLCASSMGDRKGNTIYFGEGSWLTVV.

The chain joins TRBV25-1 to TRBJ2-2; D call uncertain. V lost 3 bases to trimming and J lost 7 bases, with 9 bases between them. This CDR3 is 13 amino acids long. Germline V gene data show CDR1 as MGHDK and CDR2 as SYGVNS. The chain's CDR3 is CASSDATGGELFF. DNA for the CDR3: TGTGCCAGCAGTGATGCGACGGGCGGGGAGCTGTTTTTT.

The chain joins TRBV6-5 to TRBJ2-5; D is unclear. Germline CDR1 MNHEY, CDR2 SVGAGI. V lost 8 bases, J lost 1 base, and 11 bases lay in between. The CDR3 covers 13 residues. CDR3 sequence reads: CASGERPQETQYF. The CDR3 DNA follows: TGTGCCAGCGGTGAGAGACCCCAAGAGACCCAGTACTTC.

The CDR3, as DNA: TGTGCCAGCTCACTGGGGGGCCAACAAGAGACCCAGTACTTC. Amino acid sequence: CASSLGGQQETQYF. The genes are TRBV18 and TRBJ2-5; the D call may be TRBD1 or TRBD2 (6 bases each). V lost 4 bases and J 2 bases, leaving 11 bases between the germline ends. The V gene's germline CDR1 is KGHSH and CDR2 LQKENI. The CDR3 covers 14 residues. The complete variable domain, with remaining parts taken from reference TRBV18 and TRBJ2-5, reads NAGVMQNPRHLVRRRGQEARLRCSPMKGHSHVYWYRQLPEEGLKFMVYLQKENIIDESGMPKERFSAEFPKEGPSILRIQQVVRGDSAAYFCASSLGGQQETQYFGPGTRLLVL.

The chain's CDR3 is CASSLLGLAGGTDTQYF. The CDR3 DNA sequence: TGTGCCAGCAGCTTACTAGGGCTAGCGGGAGGCACAGATACGCAGTATTTT. V is TRBV7-9 and J is TRBJ2-3, with 10 bases fitting TRBD2. V gave up 2 bases and J gave up 1 base; unmatched junction bases: 6. The germline V gene encodes CDR1 SEHNR and CDR2 FQNEAQ (reference sequence). CDR3 length equals 17 residues.

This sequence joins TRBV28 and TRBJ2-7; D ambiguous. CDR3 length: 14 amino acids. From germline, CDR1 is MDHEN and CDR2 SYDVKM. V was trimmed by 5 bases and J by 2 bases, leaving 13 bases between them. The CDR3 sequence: CASSPLMPPYEQYF. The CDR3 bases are TGTGCCAGCAGTCCGCTGATGCCCCCCTACGAGCAGTACTTC.

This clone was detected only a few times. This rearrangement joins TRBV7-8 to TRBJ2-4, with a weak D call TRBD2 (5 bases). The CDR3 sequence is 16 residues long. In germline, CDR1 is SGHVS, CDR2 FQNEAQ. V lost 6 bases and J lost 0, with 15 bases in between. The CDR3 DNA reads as TGTGCCAGCAGACCTGGGAGCGCCTTAGCCAAAAACATTCAGTACTTC. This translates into CASRPGSALAKNIQYF.

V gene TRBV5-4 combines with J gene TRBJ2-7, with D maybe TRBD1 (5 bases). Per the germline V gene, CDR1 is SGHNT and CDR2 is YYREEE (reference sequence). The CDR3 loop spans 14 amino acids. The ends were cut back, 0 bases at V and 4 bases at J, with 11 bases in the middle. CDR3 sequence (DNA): TGTGCCAGCAGCTTGGTCGGACAAGATTACGAGCAGTACTTC. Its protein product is CASSLVGQDYEQYF.

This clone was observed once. The CDR3 coding sequence is TGTGCCAGCACCACCTGGCGAGAACAGCCCCAGCATTTT. Its protein product is CASTTWREQPQHF. V usage is TRBV6-6 and J usage is TRBJ1-5; D is ambiguous. Germline assignment: CDR1 MNHNY and CDR2 SVGAGI (reference sequence). V lost 7 bases and J 7 bases, leaving 14 bases between the germline ends. The CDR3 extends over 13 amino acids.

As DNA, the CDR3 is TGTGCCAGCAGGGGGACTAGCGGGAACACCTACGAGCAGTACTTC. Translated, it gives CASRGTSGNTYEQYF. The chain is built from TRBV6-5 and TRBJ2-7; 13 positions agree with TRBD2. V shed 6 bases, J shed 2 bases, and the junction held 4 bases outside the gene matches. This CDR3 is built from 15 residues. Looked up from germline, CDR1 is MNHEY and CDR2 is SVGAGI.

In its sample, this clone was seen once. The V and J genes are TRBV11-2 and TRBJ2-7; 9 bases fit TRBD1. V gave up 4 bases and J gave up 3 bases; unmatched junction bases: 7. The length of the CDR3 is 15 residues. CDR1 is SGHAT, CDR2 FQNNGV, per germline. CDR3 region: CASSSPGQGFYEQYF. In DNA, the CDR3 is TGTGCCAGCAGCTCCCCGGGACAGGGTTTCTACGAGCAGTACTTC.

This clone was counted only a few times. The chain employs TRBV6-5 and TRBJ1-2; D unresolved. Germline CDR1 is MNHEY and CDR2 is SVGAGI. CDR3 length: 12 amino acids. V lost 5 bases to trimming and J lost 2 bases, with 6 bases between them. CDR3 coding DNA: TGTGCCAGCAGTCCCGGGAACTATGGCTACACCTTC. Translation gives CASSPGNYGYTF.

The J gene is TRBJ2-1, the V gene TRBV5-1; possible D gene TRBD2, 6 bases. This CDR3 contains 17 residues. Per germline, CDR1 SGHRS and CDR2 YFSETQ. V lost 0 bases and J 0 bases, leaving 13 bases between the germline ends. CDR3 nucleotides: TGCGCCAGCAGCTTGGACAGCGGGCAGAGCTCCTACAATGAGCAGTTCTTC. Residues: CASSLDSGQSSYNEQFF.

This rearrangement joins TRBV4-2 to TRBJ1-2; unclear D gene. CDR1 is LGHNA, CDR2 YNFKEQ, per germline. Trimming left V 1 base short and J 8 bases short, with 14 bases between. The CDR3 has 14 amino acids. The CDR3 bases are TGTGCCAGCAGCCAAGTCGTGGAAACGGGGGGCTACACCTTC. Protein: CASSQVVETGGYTF.

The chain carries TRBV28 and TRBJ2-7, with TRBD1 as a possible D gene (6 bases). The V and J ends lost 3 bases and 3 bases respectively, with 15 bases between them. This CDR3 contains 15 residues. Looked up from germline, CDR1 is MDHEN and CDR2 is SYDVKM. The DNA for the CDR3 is TGTGCCAGCAGTTTCCTCGACAGGCGGAACTACGAGCAGTACTTC. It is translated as CASSFLDRRNYEQYF.

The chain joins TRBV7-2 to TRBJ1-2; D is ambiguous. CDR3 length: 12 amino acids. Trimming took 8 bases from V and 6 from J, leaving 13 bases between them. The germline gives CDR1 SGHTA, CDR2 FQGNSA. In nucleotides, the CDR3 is TGTGCCAGCGGACCCCTCCCAAATGGCTACACCTTC. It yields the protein CASGPLPNGYTF.